These 6 T cell receptor beta chains share one sample of origin, sequenced in a study of CD8+ T cells in alopecia areata. Sequencing used cDNA as its template, made by extracting RNA and reverse transcribing it. The protocol was immunoSEQ multiplex PCR, while the TCRdb copy is restricted to in-frame clones and leaves out a portion. The sample lists about 300,000 clones, roughly 64% occurring once. As for treatment: oral pan-JAK inhibitor, 5-10 mg twice daily. Sample: CD4+ T cells sorted from blood, taken at week 24, from a patient treated with tofacitinib. The receptors derive from a human donor with alopecia areata.

This clone showed up just a few times. V gene TRBV5-6 combines with J gene TRBJ2-1, with D maybe TRBD2 (6 bases). The CDR3 runs to 13 residues. V was cut by 4 bases and J by 6 bases, with 11 bases left in between. Germline CDR1 SGHDT, CDR2 YYEEEE. The CDR3 here is CASSPGTSNEQFF. CDR3 DNA sequence: TGTGCCAGCAGCCCTGGGACTTCCAATGAGCAGTTCTTC.

The rearrangement uses TRBV7-9 and TRBJ2-1, with D possibly being TRBD2 (5 bases). The V and J ends lost 3 bases and 0 bases respectively, with 9 bases between them. Germline V gives CDR1 SEHNR, CDR2 FQNEAQ (reference sequence). The CDR3 runs to 15 residues. The CDR3 DNA is TGTGCCAGCAGCTTGAGCGGAAGCTCCTACAATGAGCAGTTCTTC. It is translated as CASSLSGSSYNEQFF. Together with reference TRBV7-9 and TRBJ2-1, the CDR3 gives the full variable domain: DTGVSQNPRHKITKRGQNVTFRCDPISEHNRLYWYRQTLGQGPEFLTYFQNEAQLEKSRLLSDRFSAERPKGSFSTLEIQRTEQGDSAMYLCASSLSGSSYNEQFFGPGTRLTVL.

This clone was observed a handful of times. The V call is TRBV29-1, the J call TRBJ1-4; no reliable D call. CDR1 is SQVTM, CDR2 ANQGSEA, per germline. V shed 8 bases and J shed 4 bases, with 11 bases lying between them. This CDR3 region has 12 residues. CDR3: CSSGWGNEKLFF. The CDR3 coding sequence is TGCAGCTCCGGTTGGGGTAATGAAAAACTGTTTTTT.

V gene TRBV15 combines with J gene TRBJ2-2; D uncertain. The germline gives CDR1 LNHNV, CDR2 YYDKDF (reference sequence). This CDR3 is 13 amino acids long. Trimming left V 5 bases short and J 0 bases short, with 4 bases between. In DNA form, the CDR3 reads TGTGCCACCAGCCACCCGAACACCGGGGAGCTGTTTTTT. Translation gives CATSHPNTGELFF.

The chain uses TRBV2 and TRBJ1-1, with D tentatively TRBD1 (6 bases). V lost 5 bases, J lost 4 bases, and 17 bases lay in between. The CDR3 contains 15 residues. The germline V gene has CDR1 SNHLY and CDR2 FYNNEI. CDR3 sequence (DNA): TGTGCCAGCAGTCCGTACAGGGCTGGAGGCACTGAAGCTTTCTTT. It codes for CASSPYRAGGTEAFF.

V and J are TRBV2 and TRBJ2-1; 8 bases align to TRBD2. Germline V gene sequence: CDR1 SNHLY, CDR2 FYNNEI. V gave up 9 bases and J gave up 0 bases; unmatched junction bases: 1. The CDR3 consists of 13 residues. As DNA, the CDR3 is TGTGCCAGAGGGACTAGCTCCTACAATGAGCAGTTCTTC. This codes for CARGTSSYNEQFF.